The source of this T cell receptor beta chain is a study of Ad26.COV2.S vaccination and SARS-CoV-2 variants. Points from the study as a whole: Reportedly, spike-specific CD8+ and CD4+ T cell responses achieved substantial breadth once vaccination had taken place. Possibly, TCR breadth and depth analyses underestimated total T cell responses.

This table comes from immunoSEQ multiplex PCR, and its TCRdb copy is limited to in-frame clones, with some not included. Of roughly 350,000 clones listed, 86% were seen once; the top ten hold around a tenth. The CDR3 runs to 14 residues. V gave up 1 base and J gave up 3 bases, with 7 bases separating them. In germline, CDR1 is SGHRS, CDR2 YFSETQ. Points on this clone: Its antigen is undetermined.

As for treatment: around 19 received Ad26.COV2.S at low or high dose, single or two shots; roughly five received placebo; per-sample allocation not given. Sampling happened 63 days after the first vaccine or placebo injection. The specimen comprised peripheral blood, sampled in a trial of Ad26.COV2.S vaccine versus placebo. The source is a person between 18 and 65 years old who received the Ad26.COV2.S COVID-19 vaccine or a placebo. The V call is TRBV5-1, the J call TRBJ2-2; D gene uncertain. The DNA for the CDR3 is TGCGCCAGCAGCTTGAACAGAGACACCGGGGAGCTGTTTTTT. Encoded protein: CASSLNRDTGELFF.